The clone carrying this T cell receptor (beta chain) was picked up one time. Its antigen is still unknown. This specimen comes from a study of identifying expanded T cells in peripheral blood. Broader study findings: Differentially abundant clones: 0.95 to 1.5 between replicates, around 16 at approximately 13 days, 19 to 20 at four.

Sequencing was performed with immunoSEQ multiplex PCR; in TCRdb, only in-frame clones are kept and a portion is missing. Of 95,000 to 150,000 clones in the sample, approximately 88% were seen once. Germline values: CDR1 SGHTA, CDR2 FQGNSA. The CDR3 totals 15 residues. The V gene end was trimmed by 3 bases and the J gene end by 3 bases; junction bases not matched to a gene: 6. Healthy donors had no documented immune events, such as infections, while sampled. The chain employs TRBV7-2 and TRBJ2-3; 7 nucleotides match TRBD2. This receptor was obtained from a person aged 18 to 75 in good health. Sequencing used blood. CDR3 nucleotide sequence: TGTGCCAGCAGCTTCGGGGGGATCGGTACAGATACGCAGTATTTT. Translated: CASSFGGIGTDTQYF.